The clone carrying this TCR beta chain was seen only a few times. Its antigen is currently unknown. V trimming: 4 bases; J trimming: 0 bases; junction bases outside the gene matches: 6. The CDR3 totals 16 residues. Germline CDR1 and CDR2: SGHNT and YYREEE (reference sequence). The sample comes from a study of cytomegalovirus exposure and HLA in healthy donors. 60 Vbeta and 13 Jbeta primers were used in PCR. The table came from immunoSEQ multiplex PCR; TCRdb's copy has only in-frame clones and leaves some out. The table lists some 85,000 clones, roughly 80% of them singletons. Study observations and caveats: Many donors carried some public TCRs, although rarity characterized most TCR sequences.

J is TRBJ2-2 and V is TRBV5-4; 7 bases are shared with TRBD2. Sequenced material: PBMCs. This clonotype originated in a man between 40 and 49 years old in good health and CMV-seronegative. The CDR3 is CASSRGDLSNTGELFF. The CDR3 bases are TGTGCCAGCAGCCGGGGGGATCTTTCGAACACCGGGGAGCTGTTTTTT.